This T cell receptor (beta chain) was profiled in a study of cytomegalovirus exposure and HLA in healthy donors. The PCR employed 60 Vbeta primers together with 13 Jbeta primers. The table came from immunoSEQ multiplex PCR; TCRdb's copy has only in-frame clones and leaves some out. The sample lists 190,000 or so clones, approximately 78% occurring once. About this clone itself: The germline gene is not matched at one end of the junction; a read error may be the cause.

The sample was PBMCs. This TCR derives from a woman aged 50 to 65 in good health and CMV-seropositive.

The CDR3 here is CSSSPNRGPNEKLFF. As DNA, the CDR3 is TGTTCCAGCAGCCCTAACAGGGGGCCTAATGAAAAACTGTTTTTT. The V and J genes are TRBV7-9 and TRBJ1-4; TRBD1 matches at 9 bases. The CDR3 runs 15 residues. Germline V CDR1 and CDR2: SEHNR, FQNEAQ (reference sequence).